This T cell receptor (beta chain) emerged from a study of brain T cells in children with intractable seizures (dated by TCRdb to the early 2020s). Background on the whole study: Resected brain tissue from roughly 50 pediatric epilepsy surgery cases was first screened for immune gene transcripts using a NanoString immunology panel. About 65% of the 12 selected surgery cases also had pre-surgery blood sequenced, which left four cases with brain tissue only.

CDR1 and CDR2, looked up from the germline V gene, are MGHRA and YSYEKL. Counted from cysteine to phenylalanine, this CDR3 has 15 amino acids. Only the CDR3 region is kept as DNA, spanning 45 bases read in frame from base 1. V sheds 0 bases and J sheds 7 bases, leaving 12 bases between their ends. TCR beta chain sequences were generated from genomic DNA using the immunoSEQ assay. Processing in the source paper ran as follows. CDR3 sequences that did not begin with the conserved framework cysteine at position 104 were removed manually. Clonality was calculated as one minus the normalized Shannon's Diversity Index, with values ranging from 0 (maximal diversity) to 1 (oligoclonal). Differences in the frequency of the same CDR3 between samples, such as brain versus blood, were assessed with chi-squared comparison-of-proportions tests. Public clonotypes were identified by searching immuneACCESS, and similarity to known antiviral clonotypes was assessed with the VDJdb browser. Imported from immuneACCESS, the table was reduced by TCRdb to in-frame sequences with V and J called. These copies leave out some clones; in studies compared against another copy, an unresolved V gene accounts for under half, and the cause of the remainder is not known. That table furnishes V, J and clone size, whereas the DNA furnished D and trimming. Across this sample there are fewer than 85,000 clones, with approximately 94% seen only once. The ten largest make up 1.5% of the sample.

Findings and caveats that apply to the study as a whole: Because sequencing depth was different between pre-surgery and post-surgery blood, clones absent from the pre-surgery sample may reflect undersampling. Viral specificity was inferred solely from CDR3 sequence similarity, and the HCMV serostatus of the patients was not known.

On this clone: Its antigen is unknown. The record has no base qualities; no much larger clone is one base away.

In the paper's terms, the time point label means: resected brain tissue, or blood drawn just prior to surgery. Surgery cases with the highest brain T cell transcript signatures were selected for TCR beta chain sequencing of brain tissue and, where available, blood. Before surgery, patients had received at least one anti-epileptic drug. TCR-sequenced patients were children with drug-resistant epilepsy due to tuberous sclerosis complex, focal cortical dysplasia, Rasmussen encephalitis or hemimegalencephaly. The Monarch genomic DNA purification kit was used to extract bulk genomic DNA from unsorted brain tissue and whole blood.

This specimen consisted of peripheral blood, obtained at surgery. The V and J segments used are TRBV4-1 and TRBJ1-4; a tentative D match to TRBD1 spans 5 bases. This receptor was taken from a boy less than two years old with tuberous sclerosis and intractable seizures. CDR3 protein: CASSQEGALGEKLFF. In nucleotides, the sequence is TGCGCCAGCAGCCAAGAAGGGGCGCTGGGTGAAAAACTGTTTTTT.